These 28 T cell receptor beta chains were sequenced from one sample in a study of metastatic and nonmetastatic thyroid tumors. TCRdb used MiXCR to call clones anew from the PCR reads. The repertoire holds some 20,000 clones, about 15% seen once, with about 19% in the top ten. All patients were treatment-naive before thyroid surgery. Material: blood. The receptor set was obtained from a female donor with papillary thyroid cancer or a benign thyroid nodule (not recorded which). Some clones in this sample may be carry-over from other donors' samples.

The table lists this clone with many counts. This chain connects TRBV5-1 to TRBJ2-1; D unclear. V shed 0 bases and J shed 8 bases, with 6 bases lying between them. The CDR3 is made up of 12 amino acids. Germline lookup yields CDR1 SGHRS and CDR2 YFSETQ. CDR3 region: CASSLVAYEQFF. Here the CDR3 DNA reads TGCGCCAGCAGCTTGGTAGCCTATGAGCAGTTCTTC.

This clone was seen a few times. The rearrangement links TRBV28 to TRBJ1-2, with D perhaps TRBD1 (5 bases). V lost 5 bases, J lost 4 bases, and 11 bases lay in between. Germline assignment: CDR1 MDHEN and CDR2 SYDVKM. The CDR3 runs to 13 residues. CDR3 amino acids: CASSPGPLYGYTF. The CDR3 region has the DNA TGTGCCAGCAGTCCAGGGCCTCTCTATGGCTACACCTTC.

A word on this clone: This could be a read error, since a much larger clone is one nucleotide away. This chain uses TRBV19 with TRBJ1-6; D call uncertain. This CDR3 has 14 residues. Germline CDR1 LNHDA, CDR2 SQIVND (reference sequence). CDR3 DNA sequence: TGTGCCAGTAAGATAAGACCCTCCGATTCACTCCTCCACTTT. Translated, it gives CASKIRPSDSLLHF.

The rearrangement links TRBV20-1 to TRBJ2-7; 8 bases match TRBD1. Looked up from germline, CDR1 is DFQATT and CDR2 is SNEGSKA (reference sequence). The CDR3 consists of 15 residues. V lost 6 bases to trimming and J lost 3 bases; unmatched junction nucleotides: 13. This CDR3 is CSAPPGQAINYEQYF. The CDR3 nucleotides are TGCAGTGCACCTCCGGGACAGGCTATAAACTACGAGCAGTACTTC.

This clone was recorded many times. V and J are TRBV9 and TRBJ2-1, with D perhaps TRBD1 or TRBD2 (5 bases each). CDR3 size: 15 residues. V dropped 4 bases and J dropped 3 bases, with 14 bases sitting between them. CDR1 is SGDLS and CDR2 is YYNGEE in the germline V gene. The CDR3 here is CASSPQGSGYNEQFF. The CDR3 DNA sequence: TGTGCCAGCAGCCCTCAGGGAAGCGGCTACAATGAGCAGTTCTTC.

This clone has ten or more counts. The CDR3 region is CSARGQDPYTEAFF. CDR3 in DNA: TGCAGTGCTAGGGGACAGGACCCCTACACTGAAGCTTTCTTT. The chain couples TRBV20-1 to TRBJ1-1, with 8 bases matching TRBD1. V was pared by 3 bases and J by 3 bases, with 6 bases of the junction left unmatched. In germline, CDR1 is DFQATT, CDR2 SNEGSKA (reference sequence). There are 14 residues in the CDR3.

In its sample, this clone ranks as medium-sized (0.01 to 0.1%). The rearrangement joins TRBV6-2 or TRBV6-3 to TRBJ2-7; D might be TRBD1 or TRBD2, each matching 5 bases. From germline, CDR1 is MNHEY and CDR2 SVGEGT. The CDR3 runs to 15 residues. V lost 6 bases and J 2 bases, leaving 17 bases between the germline ends. The DNA for the CDR3 is TGTGCCAGCAGCCCTCAGGGAGACGGAGCCTACGAGCAGTACTTC. Its translation: CASSPQGDGAYEQYF.

This clone was seen a single time. A read error may explain this, as a much larger clone is one base away. The CDR3 end shows no conserved phenylalanine or tryptophan, and so a read error is likely. The rearrangement joins TRBV18 to TRBJ1-4, with D maybe TRBD1 (6 bases). The length of the CDR3 is 16 residues. Trimming removed 3 bases from V and 8 bases from J, with 19 bases in between. Germline V CDR1 and CDR2: KGHSH, LQKENI. The DNA for the CDR3 is TGTGCCAGCTCACCCCTCCAGGGGCAGGCGGTGGAAAAACTGTTTTCT. It encodes CASSPLQGQAVEKLFS.

In its sample, this clone was seen many times. The V gene is TRBV11-2, the J gene TRBJ2-1; 7 nucleotides match TRBD1. The CDR3 is made up of 18 amino acids. Germline loops: CDR1 SGHAT, CDR2 FQNNGV. With V trimmed by 1 base and J by 5 bases, 14 bases remained unmatched. The CDR3 region has the DNA TGTGCCAGCAGCTTAGTTACAGAGACAGGGTTAATCCACAATGAGCAGTTCTTC. It codes for CASSLVTETGLIHNEQFF.

This clone was seen many times. The chain is built from TRBV2 and TRBJ2-1; TRBD1 or TRBD2 may be the D gene (5 bases each). CDR1 SNHLY and CDR2 FYNNEI come from the germline V gene. This CDR3 is built from 13 residues. Trimming removed 6 bases at V and 5 bases at J, with 11 bases between. This chain's CDR3 is CASRTGTNNEQFF. CDR3 in DNA: TGTGCCAGCAGAACCGGGACCAACAATGAGCAGTTCTTC.

In its sample, this clone was seen many times. The CDR3 DNA sequence: TGTGCCATCACCAAGACAGAGATCACTGAAGCTTTCTTT. Translated: CAITKTEITEAFF. The chain employs TRBV10-3 and TRBJ1-1, with D perhaps TRBD1 (5 bases). Germline CDR1 ENHRY, CDR2 SYGVKD. V gave up 7 bases and J gave up 4 bases, with 13 bases separating them. The CDR3 contains 13 residues.

This chain connects TRBV4-2 to TRBJ1-3, with 7 bases lining up with TRBD1. Germline V gene lookup returns CDR1 LGHNA and CDR2 YNFKEQ. CDR3 size: 18 residues. V shed 1 base, J shed 0 bases, and the junction held 9 bases outside the gene matches. The DNA of the CDR3 is TGTGCCAGCAGCCAAGGGGCGGTCGCAGGGGGCTCTGGAAACACCATATATTTT. It codes for CASSQGAVAGGSGNTIYF.

Comment on this clone: One junction end disagrees with the germline gene, perhaps due to a read error. The V gene is TRBV6-1, the J gene TRBJ2-1, with D hard to call. From germline, CDR1 is MNHNS and CDR2 SASEGT. CDR3 length equals 14 residues. The CDR3 is CDSKRSSTYNEQFF. The CDR3 nucleotides read TGTGACAGCAAACGGAGCAGCACCTACAATGAGCAGTTCTTC.

This clone was seen at least ten times. CDR3 bases: TGTGCCAGCAGCCAAGCCGGTCCCGGGTTGAGGGGTAATTCACCCCTCCACTTT. Translated, it gives CASSQAGPGLRGNSPLHF. J is TRBJ1-6 and V is TRBV3-1, with D possibly matching TRBD1 (5 bases). CDR3 length: 18 residues. Germline V gene lookup returns CDR1 LGHDT and CDR2 YNNKEL (reference sequence). V was shortened by 1 base and J by 6 bases, with 19 bases between the two germline ends.

This clone showed up many times. The chain carries TRBV5-1 and TRBJ2-5, with 12 bases matching TRBD2. The V gene's germline CDR1 is SGHRS and CDR2 YFSETQ. CDR3 length: 14 amino acids. The ends lost 4 bases at V and 5 bases at J; junction bases unmatched: 3. The CDR3 nucleotides are TGCGCCAGCAGCCTGGGGACTAGCGGGGAGACCCAGTACTTC. It translates to CASSLGTSGETQYF.

This clone was seen a few times. This may be a read error, as it is one base from a much larger clone. This sample also contains other DNA sequences that code for the same CDR3. J is TRBJ1-1 and V is TRBV7-3, with no clear D. This CDR3 spans 13 amino acids. CDR1 and CDR2 (germline): SGHTA, FQGTGA. Trimming removed 0 bases at V and 4 bases at J, with 6 bases between. This CDR3 reads CASSLTLATEAFF. The CDR3 region has the DNA TGTGCCAGCAGCTTAACACTTGCCACTGAAGCTTTCTTT.

This clone showed up many times. The chain carries TRBV7-3 and TRBJ2-3, with 12 bases lining up with TRBD2. CDR1 is SGHTA and CDR2 is FQGTGA in the germline V gene. The V segment lost 4 bases and the J segment 5 bases; nucleotides outside the gene matches: 7. The CDR3 extends over 16 amino acids. The DNA for the CDR3 is TGTGCCAGCAGCTCCCTAGCGGGAGGGTCGAGAGATACGCAGTATTTT. It specifies CASSSLAGGSRDTQYF.

Concerning this clone: A much larger clone differs by one base, so this may be a read error. This CDR3 is also generated by other DNA sequences in the sample. The CDR3 DNA is TGCGCCAGCAGTCAGGGTCTGAACACTGAAGCTTTCTTT. It encodes CASSQGLNTEAFF. The chain employs TRBV11-2 and TRBJ1-1; D is perhaps TRBD1 (5 bases). CDR1 is SGHAT and CDR2 is FQNNGV in the germline V gene. The CDR3 is 13 amino acids.

This clone was recorded at least ten times. The chain employs TRBV7-9 and TRBJ1-1, with D perhaps matching TRBD1 (5 bases). Looked up from germline, CDR1 is SEHNR and CDR2 is FQNEAQ (reference sequence). Trimming cost V 1 base and J 10 bases, with 13 bases left between them. This CDR3 is 13 amino acids long. CDR3 sequence: CASSLGLGTGAFF. The DNA of the CDR3 is TGTGCCAGCAGCTTAGGGCTAGGGACGGGAGCTTTCTTT.

On this clone: The junction differs from germline at one of its ends, possibly a read error. The chain recombines TRBV20-1 with TRBJ2-3; D not certain. The germline CDR1 and CDR2 sequences are DFQATT and SNEGSKA (reference sequence). This CDR3 contains 10 residues. The CDR3 is CSARDSTHHF. In DNA form, the CDR3 reads TGCAGTGCTAGAGATTCCACGCACCATTTT.

This clone qualifies as medium-sized. The V call is TRBV15, the J call TRBJ2-7, with unresolved D. The CDR3 has 14 residues. Germline lookup yields CDR1 LNHNV and CDR2 YYDKDF (reference sequence). Between the trimmed V and J ends, which lost 0 bases and 0 bases, there was a span of 6 bases. CDR3 protein: CATSRDRFSYEQYF. In DNA form, the CDR3 reads TGTGCCACCAGCAGAGATCGCTTCTCCTACGAGCAGTACTTC.

In its sample, this clone was seen many times. The chain carries TRBV4-2 and TRBJ2-3; D ambiguous. The CDR3 has 14 amino acids. V shed 4 bases and J shed 0 bases, with 8 bases lying between them. CDR1 and CDR2 (germline): LGHNA, YNFKEQ. CDR3: CASSLGRSTDTQYF. DNA of the CDR3: TGTGCCAGCAGCCTCGGGCGTAGCACAGATACGCAGTATTTT.

This clone was seen repeatedly, ten times or more. The rearrangement links TRBV19 to TRBJ2-1, with D perhaps assigned TRBD1 or TRBD2 (6 bases each). The V gene lost 7 bases and the J gene lost 0 bases, with 16 bases spanning the gap. Per germline, CDR1 LNHDA and CDR2 SQIVND (reference sequence). This CDR3 comprises 16 residues. This CDR3 is CASIGGQGSSYNEQFF. The DNA for the CDR3 is TGTGCCAGTATAGGGGGGCAGGGGAGCTCCTACAATGAGCAGTTCTTC.

This clone ranks as medium-sized. The rearrangement joins TRBV6-1 to TRBJ1-2, with D perhaps matching TRBD1 (5 bases). CDR3 length: 14 amino acids. V shed 6 bases and J shed 1 base, with 12 bases lying between them. Per germline, CDR1 MNHNS and CDR2 SASEGT. DNA of the CDR3: TGTGCCAGCAGCCCCCGGACAATTAACTATGGCTACACCTTC. This translates into CASSPRTINYGYTF.

The chain joins TRBV20-1 to TRBJ2-5, with 7 nucleotides matching TRBD2. The CDR3 is 12 residues long. Germline V gene sequence: CDR1 DFQATT, CDR2 SNEGSKA (reference sequence). With V trimmed by 5 bases and J by 3 bases, 3 bases remained unmatched. The CDR3 loop reads CSASSGKETQYF. For the CDR3, the DNA is TGCAGTGCTTCTAGCGGTAAAGAGACCCAGTACTTC.

The chain is built from TRBV5-6 and TRBJ2-7; D remains unclear. CDR1 and CDR2 (germline): SGHDT, YYEEEE. The CDR3 loop spans 13 amino acids. Trimming left V 4 bases short and J 3 bases short, with 11 bases between. The CDR3 bases are TGTGCCAGCAGCCCAGCAGGCCTCTACGAGCAGTACTTC. Its protein is CASSPAGLYEQYF.

This clone is medium-sized in the sample. The chain recombines TRBV27 with TRBJ1-1, with D uncertain. V shed 5 bases and J shed 11 bases, with 15 bases lying between them. The length of the CDR3 is 12 residues. Germline lookup yields CDR1 MNHEY and CDR2 SMNVEV (reference sequence). The chain's CDR3 is CASSPSGGSAFF. The CDR3 DNA reads as TGTGCCAGCAGTCCTTCGGGAGGTTCCGCTTTCTTT.

This clone was picked up many times. The J gene is TRBJ2-1, the V gene TRBV6-4; possible D gene TRBD2, 5 bases. With 2 bases removed from V and 9 bases from J, the gap between germline ends came to 11 bases. This CDR3 is built from 13 residues. Germline CDR1 reads MRHNA; CDR2 reads SNTAGT. The CDR3: CASSDSSEGEQFF. The CDR3 DNA reads TGTGCCAGCAGTGACAGTAGCGAGGGTGAGCAGTTCTTC.